The entry below describes one T cell receptor (beta chain). iRepertoire HTBI primers and Arm-PCR of CDR3 regions built TCR beta libraries. TCRdb re-called the multiplex PCR reads with MiXCR, one entry per CDR3 protein. The repertoire has more than 650,000 distinct CDR3 sequences, 25% to 30% of them found once; the top ten carry around 42%. Stated time point: persistent/refractory GD, antithyroid drugs over 5 years with positive TRAb. PBMC-derived RNA was used for the TCR library. Germline V lookup: CDR1 SEHNR, CDR2 FQNEAQ (reference sequence). This CDR3 has 15 residues. V was cut by 4 bases and J by 7 bases, with 16 bases left in between. These data belong to a study of regulatory T cells in long-lasting Graves disease.

The chain joins TRBV7-9 to TRBJ1-4; no clear D gene. This material consisted of peripheral blood mononuclear cells (PBMCs), taken when the disease was refractory, from a patient treated with antithyroid drugs. This receptor was obtained from a female donor with Graves disease. Here the CDR3 DNA reads TGTGCCAGCAGCTCCGGACCACGGCGGACTGAAAAACTGTTTTTT. This encodes CASSSGPRRTEKLFF.